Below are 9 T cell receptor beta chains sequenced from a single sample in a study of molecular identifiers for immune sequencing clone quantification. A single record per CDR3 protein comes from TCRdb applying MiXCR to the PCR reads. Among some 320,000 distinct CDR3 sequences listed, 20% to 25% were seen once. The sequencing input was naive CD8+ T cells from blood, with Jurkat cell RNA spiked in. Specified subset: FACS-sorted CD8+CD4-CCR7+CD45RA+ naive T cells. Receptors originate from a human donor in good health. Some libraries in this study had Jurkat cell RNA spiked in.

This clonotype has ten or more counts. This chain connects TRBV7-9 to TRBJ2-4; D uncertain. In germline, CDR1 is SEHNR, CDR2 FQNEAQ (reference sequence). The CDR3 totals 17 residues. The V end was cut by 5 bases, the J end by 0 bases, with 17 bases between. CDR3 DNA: TGTGCCAGCAGCCCACGGTTTAGCACACTAGCCAAAAACATTCAGTACTTC. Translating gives CASSPRFSTLAKNIQYF.

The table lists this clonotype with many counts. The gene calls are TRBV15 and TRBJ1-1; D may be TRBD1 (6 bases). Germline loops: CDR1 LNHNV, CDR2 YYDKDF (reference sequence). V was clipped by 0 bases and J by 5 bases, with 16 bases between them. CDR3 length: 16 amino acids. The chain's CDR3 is CATSREEGGVQTEAFF. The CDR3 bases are TGTGCCACCAGCAGAGAGGAGGGGGGGGTACAGACTGAAGCTTTCTTT.

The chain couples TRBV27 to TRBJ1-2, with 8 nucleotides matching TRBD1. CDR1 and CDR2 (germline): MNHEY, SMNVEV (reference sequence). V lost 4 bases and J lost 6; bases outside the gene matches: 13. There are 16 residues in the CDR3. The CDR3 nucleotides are TGTGCCAGCAGTTCCCTGGGGGAGACAGGGGAGGATGGCTACACCTTC. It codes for CASSSLGETGEDGYTF.

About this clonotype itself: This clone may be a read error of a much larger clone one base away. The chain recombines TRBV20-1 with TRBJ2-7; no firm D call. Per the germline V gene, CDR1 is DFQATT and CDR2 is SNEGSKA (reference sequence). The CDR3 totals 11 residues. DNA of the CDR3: TGCAGTGCTATGATTGGGTACGAGCGGTACTTC. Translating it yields CSAMIGYERYF.

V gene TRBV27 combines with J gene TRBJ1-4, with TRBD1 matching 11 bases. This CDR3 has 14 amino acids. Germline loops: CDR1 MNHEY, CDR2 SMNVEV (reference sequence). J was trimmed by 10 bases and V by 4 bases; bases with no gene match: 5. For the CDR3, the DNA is TGTGCCAGCAGTTGGACAGGGGGCTATGGAAAACTGTTTTTT. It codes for CASSWTGGYGKLFF.

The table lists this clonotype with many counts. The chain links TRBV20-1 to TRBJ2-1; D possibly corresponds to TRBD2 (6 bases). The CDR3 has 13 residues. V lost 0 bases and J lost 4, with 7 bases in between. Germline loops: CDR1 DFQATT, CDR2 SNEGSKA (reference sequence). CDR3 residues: CSARDGGYNEQFF. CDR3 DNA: TGCAGTGCTAGAGATGGAGGGTACAATGAGCAGTTCTTC.

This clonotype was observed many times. The chain's CDR3 is CASSGINYGYTF. CDR3 DNA: TGTGCCAGCAGTGGTATTAACTATGGCTACACCTTC. The chain is built from TRBV6-4 and TRBJ1-2; D unresolved. There are 12 residues in the CDR3. Trimming pared 4 bases from V and 1 base from J, leaving 4 bases between. Germline assignment: CDR1 MRHNA and CDR2 SNTAGT.

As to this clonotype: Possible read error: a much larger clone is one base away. The CDR3 sequence: CAGGQGGRTDTQYF. CDR3 bases: TGCGCCGGCGGGCAAGGCGGGCGCACAGATACGCAGTATTTT. The chain combines TRBV4-3 with TRBJ2-3; a possible D gene is TRBD2 (5 bases). Trimming cost V 11 bases and J 1 base, with 16 bases left between them. Germline loops: CDR1 LGHNA, CDR2 YSLEER. The CDR3 runs to 14 residues.

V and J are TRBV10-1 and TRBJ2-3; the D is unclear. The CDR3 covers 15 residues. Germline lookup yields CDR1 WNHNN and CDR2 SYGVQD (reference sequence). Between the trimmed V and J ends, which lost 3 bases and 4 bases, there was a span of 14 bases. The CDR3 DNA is TGCGCCAGCAGTGAAGTCGGGCAGGTCCCAGATACGCAGTATTTT. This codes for CASSEVGQVPDTQYF.